This T cell receptor (beta chain) is from a study of regulatory T cells in long-lasting Graves disease. The time point: persistent/refractory GD, antithyroid drugs over 5 years with positive TRAb. Construction of the TCR library relied on RNA isolated from PBMCs. There are many counts of this clonotype. The V gene lost 6 bases and the J gene lost 2 bases, with 14 bases spanning the gap. The CDR3 totals 14 residues. Construction of the TCR beta libraries employed iRepertoire HTBI primers in conjunction with Arm-PCR of CDR3 regions. TCRdb recomputed calls from the multiplex PCR reads with MiXCR, one row per CDR3 protein. Here the sample spans some 470,000 distinct CDR3 sequences, roughly 21% being singletons.

Sequencing used peripheral blood mononuclear cells (PBMCs), obtained when the disease was refractory, from a patient treated with antithyroid drugs. The TCR sequence derives from a female donor with Graves disease. The gene calls are TRBV12-3 or TRBV12-4 and TRBJ2-7; D not resolved. CDR3 bases: TGTGCCAGCAGCTTAACCCCCGCGGCCTACGAGCAGTACTTC. Its translation: CASSLTPAAYEQYF.